This is a list of T cell receptor beta chains from one sample in a study of blood T cell repertoires in COVID-19. Assay: immunoSEQ multiplex PCR; the TCRdb copy retains only in-frame clones and omits some. In the table there are about 39,000 clones, 85% to 90% of which are singletons. The sample taken for sequencing was peripheral blood. Every receptor here comes from a man aged 50 to 59 with active or convalescent COVID-19. Both conserved end residues are part of each CDR3. Fields, in order: D gene, V gene, J gene, clone size, CDR3 protein, CDR3 DNA. D genes are given only for firm matches. A clone size is listed for some rows: how often the clone was seen (once, few, many), or a class if it is expanded.

D gene: -; V gene: TRBV30; J gene: TRBJ1-6; clone size: -; CDR3 protein: CAWSGGRRQGYNSPLHF; CDR3 DNA: TGTGCCTGGAGTGGGGGTCGCCGGCAGGGCTATAATTCACCCCTCCACTTT
D gene: TRBD1; V gene: TRBV28; J gene: TRBJ1-5; clone size: -; CDR3 protein: CASSPVDRARPQHF; CDR3 DNA: TGTGCCAGCAGTCCAGTGGACAGGGCTAGGCCCCAGCATTTT
D gene: TRBD1; V gene: TRBV4-1; J gene: TRBJ2-2; clone size: -; CDR3 protein: CASSLRDRDTGELFF; CDR3 DNA: TGCGCCAGCAGCCTCCGGGACAGGGACACCGGGGAGCTGTTTTTT
D gene: -; V gene: TRBV19; J gene: TRBJ2-7; clone size: -; CDR3 protein: CASSIKAGWDEQYF; CDR3 DNA: TGTGCCAGTAGTATCAAGGCGGGATGGGACGAGCAGTACTTC
D gene: TRBD1; V gene: TRBV4-2; J gene: TRBJ1-4; clone size: -; CDR3 protein: CASSSTGGNDRLFF; CDR3 DNA: TGTGCCAGCAGCTCCACAGGGGGAAACGATCGCCTGTTTTTT
D gene: TRBD1; V gene: TRBV6-2/TRBV6-3; J gene: TRBJ1-5; clone size: -; CDR3 protein: CASSPRTGPNQPQHF; CDR3 DNA: TGTGCCAGCAGTCCGCGGACAGGGCCCAATCAGCCCCAGCATTTT
D gene: TRBD2; V gene: TRBV7-9; J gene: TRBJ2-1; clone size: -; CDR3 protein: CASTGTSGYNEQFF; CDR3 DNA: TGTGCCAGCACCGGGACTAGCGGATACAATGAGCAGTTCTTC
D gene: TRBD1; V gene: TRBV6-1; J gene: TRBJ1-1; clone size: -; CDR3 protein: CASSEPGTGGTEAFF; CDR3 DNA: TGTGCCAGCAGTGAACCCGGGACAGGGGGTACTGAAGCTTTCTTT
D gene: -; V gene: TRBV9; J gene: TRBJ2-5; clone size: -; CDR3 protein: CASSVGGLVPQGQETQYF; CDR3 DNA: TGTGCCAGCAGCGTAGGGGGATTAGTACCCCAGGGGCAAGAGACCCAGTACTTC
D gene: TRBD1; V gene: TRBV5-1; J gene: TRBJ1-1; clone size: -; CDR3 protein: CASSIDRGNTEAFF; CDR3 DNA: TGCGCCAGCAGCATCGACAGGGGCAACACTGAAGCTTTCTTT
D gene: -; V gene: TRBV7-8; J gene: TRBJ2-3; clone size: -; CDR3 protein: CASSLFAQGSTDTQYF; CDR3 DNA: TGTGCCAGCAGCTTGTTTGCCCAGGGGAGTACAGATACGCAGTATTTT
D gene: TRBD2; V gene: TRBV19; J gene: TRBJ2-7; clone size: once; CDR3 protein: CASSPRELAYEQYF; CDR3 DNA: TGTGCCAGTAGCCCGCGGGAGTTGGCCTACGAGCAGTACTTC
D gene: -; V gene: TRBV28; J gene: TRBJ1-2; clone size: -; CDR3 protein: CASTQTSVGYTF; CDR3 DNA: TGTGCCAGCACCCAAACGTCGGTTGGCTACACCTTC
D gene: -; V gene: TRBV6-1; J gene: TRBJ1-5; clone size: -; CDR3 protein: CASSDRGVNQPQHF; CDR3 DNA: TGTGCCAGCAGTGATCGTGGAGTCAATCAGCCCCAGCATTTT
D gene: TRBD2; V gene: TRBV7-3; J gene: TRBJ2-3; clone size: -; CDR3 protein: CASSSSLAGGTDTQYF; CDR3 DNA: TGTGCCAGCAGCTCCTCCCTAGCGGGGGGGACAGATACGCAGTATTTT
D gene: -; V gene: TRBV28; J gene: TRBJ1-2; clone size: -; CDR3 protein: CAWGGSPYGYTF; CDR3 DNA: TGTGCCTGGGGGGGCTCGCCATATGGCTACACCTTC
D gene: -; V gene: TRBV28; J gene: TRBJ1-3; clone size: -; CDR3 protein: CASSRLDTGSSGNTIYF; CDR3 DNA: TGTGCCAGCAGCCGACTGGATACAGGGAGCTCTGGAAACACCATATATTTT
D gene: TRBD1; V gene: TRBV18; J gene: TRBJ2-1; clone size: -; CDR3 protein: CASSPQRTGRNEQFF; CDR3 DNA: TGTGCCAGCTCTCCCCAGAGGACAGGGAGGAATGAGCAGTTCTTC
D gene: TRBD1; V gene: TRBV30; J gene: TRBJ2-7; clone size: -; CDR3 protein: CAWSARTGNHEQYF; CDR3 DNA: TGTGCCTGGAGTGCCCGGACAGGGAACCACGAGCAGTACTTC
D gene: -; V gene: TRBV19; J gene: TRBJ2-7; clone size: -; CDR3 protein: CASSILATYEQYF; CDR3 DNA: TGTGCCAGTAGTATTCTCGCTACCTACGAGCAGTACTTC
D gene: TRBD1; V gene: TRBV11-2; J gene: TRBJ1-2; clone size: -; CDR3 protein: CASSRPTGGDIYGYTF; CDR3 DNA: TGTGCCAGCAGCCGCCCCACAGGGGGCGATATCTATGGCTACACCTTC
D gene: -; V gene: TRBV6-5; J gene: TRBJ1-5; clone size: -; CDR3 protein: CASSYSWSQPQHF; CDR3 DNA: TGTGCCAGCAGTTACTCTTGGAGTCAGCCCCAGCATTTT
D gene: -; V gene: TRBV3-1/TRBV3-2; J gene: TRBJ2-2; clone size: -; CDR3 protein: CATRERRTGELFF; CDR3 DNA: TGTGCCACCAGAGAGAGGCGGACCGGGGAGCTGTTTTTT
D gene: -; V gene: TRBV6-5; J gene: TRBJ2-2; clone size: -; CDR3 protein: CASSNRVGGELFF; CDR3 DNA: TGTGCCAGCAGCAACAGGGTTGGCGGGGAGCTGTTTTTT
D gene: TRBD2; V gene: TRBV10-1; J gene: TRBJ2-5; clone size: -; CDR3 protein: CASSDAAGGETQYF; CDR3 DNA: TGCGCCAGCAGTGATGCAGCGGGAGGTGAGACCCAGTACTTC
D gene: TRBD2; V gene: TRBV5-1; J gene: TRBJ2-5; clone size: -; CDR3 protein: CASSDNRGLAQETQYF; CDR3 DNA: TGCGCCAGCAGTGACAACCGGGGACTAGCCCAAGAGACCCAGTACTTC
D gene: -; V gene: TRBV21-1; J gene: TRBJ2-1; clone size: -; CDR3 protein: CASSKGQGVNEQFF; CDR3 DNA: TGTGCCAGCAGCAAAGGACAGGGGGTCAATGAGCAGTTCTTC
D gene: -; V gene: TRBV9; J gene: TRBJ2-2; clone size: -; CDR3 protein: CASSVGAGLLTGELFF; CDR3 DNA: TGTGCCAGCAGCGTAGGGGCAGGTCTGCTGACCGGGGAGCTGTTTTTT